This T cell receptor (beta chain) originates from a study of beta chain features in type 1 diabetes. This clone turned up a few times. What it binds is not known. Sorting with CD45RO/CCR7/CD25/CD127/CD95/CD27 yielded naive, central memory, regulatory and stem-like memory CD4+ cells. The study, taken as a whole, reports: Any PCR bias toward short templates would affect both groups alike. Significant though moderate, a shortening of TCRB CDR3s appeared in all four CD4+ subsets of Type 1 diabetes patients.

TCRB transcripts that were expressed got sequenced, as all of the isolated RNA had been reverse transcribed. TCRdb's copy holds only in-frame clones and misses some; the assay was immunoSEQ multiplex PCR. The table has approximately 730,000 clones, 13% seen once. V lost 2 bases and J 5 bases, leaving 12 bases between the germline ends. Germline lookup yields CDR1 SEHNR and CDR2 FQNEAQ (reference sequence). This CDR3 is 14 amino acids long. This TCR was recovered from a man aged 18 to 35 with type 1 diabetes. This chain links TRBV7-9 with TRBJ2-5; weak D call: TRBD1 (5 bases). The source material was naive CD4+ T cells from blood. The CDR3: CASSLSQGAETQYF. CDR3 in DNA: TGTGCCAGCAGCTTATCCCAGGGCGCGGAGACCCAGTACTTC.